This T cell receptor beta chain was recorded in a study of control samples from healthy donors and cancer patients. Profiling relied on immunoSEQ multiplex PCR, and the TCRdb table lists in-frame clones only, not all of them. The sample holds around 84,000 clones, roughly 88% seen once. Sequencing used PBMCs. The source is a man aged 55 to 69 with head and neck cancer.

In DNA, the CDR3 is TGTGCCAGTAGTAAGCATGCCCTCTCCTACAATGAGCAGTTCTTC. It is translated as CASSKHALSYNEQFF. The chain is built from TRBV19 and TRBJ2-1; D unresolved. The germline gives CDR1 LNHDA, CDR2 SQIVND (reference sequence). The CDR3 has 15 amino acids. With 4 bases removed from V and 0 bases from J, the gap between germline ends came to 10 bases.